These 27 T cell receptor beta chains were sequenced from one sample in a study of shared clonotypes between healthy human individuals. Assay: immunoSEQ multiplex PCR; the TCRdb copy retains only in-frame clones and omits some. The sample carries some 1,600,000 clones, 95% to 99% recorded once. The sequenced sample consisted of naive CD4+ T cells sorted from blood. Subset of the sample: CD45RA+ positively selected. These receptors all stem from a man between 25 and 39 years old in good health.

The gene calls are TRBV7-2 and TRBJ1-2; D gene uncertain. Germline lookup yields CDR1 SGHTA and CDR2 FQGNSA. V was clipped by 2 bases and J by 8 bases, with 9 bases between them. This CDR3 has 12 amino acids. The CDR3 coding sequence is TGTGCCAGCAGCTTACTGGGTCGGGGCTACACCTTC. Protein product: CASSLLGRGYTF. Supplemented by reference TRBV7-2 and TRBJ1-2, the full variable domain reads GAGVSQSPSNKVTEKGKDVELRCDPISGHTALYWYRQSLGQGLEFLIYFQGNSAPDKSGLPSDRFSAERTGGSVSTLTIQRTQQEDSAVYLCASSLLGRGYTFGSGTRLTVV.

The chain uses TRBV29-1 and TRBJ1-2; no clear D gene. CDR1 SQVTM and CDR2 ANQGSEA come from the germline V gene. The CDR3 runs to 14 residues. Trimming stripped 3 bases from V and 4 bases from J, with 15 bases between. The CDR3 DNA sequence: TGCAGCGTTGAGCGGGGAGTCGGGATCTATGGCTACACCTTC. This codes for CSVERGVGIYGYTF.

Here the CDR3 DNA reads TGTGCCAGCAGCTTAAGTCGTGGTAATGGCTACACCTTC. This gives the protein CASSLSRGNGYTF. The chain uses TRBV7-2 and TRBJ1-2; D remains unclear. The CDR3 consists of 13 residues. Germline assignment: CDR1 SGHTA and CDR2 FQGNSA. The V and J ends lost 2 bases and 6 bases respectively, with 10 bases between them.

This clone has a single count. V gene TRBV28 combines with J gene TRBJ2-1; D is tentatively TRBD1 or TRBD2 (5 bases each). The V end was cut by 4 bases, the J end by 1 base, with 14 bases between. The CDR3 totals 16 residues. Germline loops: CDR1 MDHEN, CDR2 SYDVKM. CDR3 sequence (DNA): TGTGCCAGCAGTTCCCCGAGGGGACGTTCCTACAATGAGCAGTTCTTC. This encodes CASSSPRGRSYNEQFF. The full variable domain, rest sourced from reference TRBV28 and TRBJ2-1, is DVKVTQSSRYLVKRTGEKVFLECVQDMDHENMFWYRQDPGLGLRLIYFSYDVKMKEKGDIPEGYSVSREKKERFSLILESASTNQTSMYLCASSSPRGRSYNEQFFGPGTRLTVL.

The CDR3 coding sequence is TGCAGCGTTAGGGGAGGAGTGGGCTATGGCTACACCTTC. This gives the protein CSVRGGVGYGYTF. V usage is TRBV29-1 and J usage is TRBJ1-2; tentatively, D is TRBD1 (5 bases). Germline values: CDR1 SQVTM, CDR2 ANQGSEA. This CDR3 spans 13 amino acids. Between the trimmed V and J ends, which lost 5 bases and 4 bases, there was a span of 14 bases.

The chain couples TRBV7-2 to TRBJ1-4, with TRBD1 identical over 8 bases. V was pared by 2 bases and J by 0 bases, with 8 bases of the junction left unmatched. The V gene's germline CDR1 is SGHTA and CDR2 FQGNSA. There are 18 residues in the CDR3. CDR3 amino acids: CASSLMGTGLTTNEKLFF. In nucleotides, the CDR3 is TGTGCCAGCAGCTTAATGGGGACAGGTCTAACAACTAATGAAAAACTGTTTTTT.

V and J are TRBV5-6 and TRBJ2-3; D gene unclear. The V and J ends lost 2 bases and 6 bases respectively, with 4 bases between them. Germline CDR1 and CDR2: SGHDT and YYEEEE. CDR3 length: 11 amino acids. The CDR3 bases are TGTGCCAGCAGCTTCGCCGATACGCAGTATTTT. Translation gives CASSFADTQYF.

This sequence joins TRBV4-2 and TRBJ2-3; D remains unclear. V was cut by 3 bases and J by 6 bases, with 13 bases left in between. The CDR3 has 14 amino acids. Germline-derived CDR1 and CDR2 are LGHNA and YNFKEQ. The CDR3 sequence is CASSQLSEADTQYF. The CDR3 nucleotides read TGTGCCAGCAGCCAGCTATCCGAGGCCGATACGCAGTATTTT.

The CDR3 region has the DNA TGTGCCAGCAGCTTGTGGGCTTCTGGGGCCAACGTCCTGACTTTC. Residues: CASSLWASGANVLTF. The chain joins TRBV11-1 to TRBJ2-6; unclear D gene. Germline CDR1 is SGHAT and CDR2 is FQDESV (reference sequence). The CDR3 runs 15 residues. V was pared by 3 bases and J by 1 base, with 7 bases between.

This clone has just one count. The rearrangement uses TRBV11-2 and TRBJ2-5; D may match TRBD1 or TRBD2 (5 bases each). This CDR3 has 15 amino acids. Trimming pared 5 bases from V and 5 bases from J, leaving 18 bases between. CDR1 and CDR2 from the germline V gene are SGHAT and FQNNGV. CDR3 sequence reads: CASSRGIGAEETQYF. In DNA form, the CDR3 reads TGTGCCAGCAGCCGGGGAATTGGGGCTGAGGAGACCCAGTACTTC.

This rearrangement joins TRBV7-2 to TRBJ1-2; TRBD1 is a possible D gene (6 bases). V lost 6 bases, J lost 4 bases, and 15 bases lay in between. This CDR3 is 14 amino acids long. The germline gives CDR1 SGHTA, CDR2 FQGNSA. The chain's CDR3 is CASSQPGGGYGYTF. The DNA for the CDR3 is TGTGCCAGCAGTCAACCGGGAGGGGGCTATGGCTACACCTTC.

The CDR3 coding sequence is TGCACCGCTAGCGGGAGCCAAGAGACCCAGTACTTC. This codes for CTASGSQETQYF. This chain connects TRBV29-1 to TRBJ2-5, with 10 nucleotides matching TRBD2. The CDR3 is 12 residues long. The germline V gene has CDR1 SQVTM and CDR2 ANQGSEA.

With regard to this clone: One end of the junction does not line up with germline, which may come from a read error. V usage is TRBV5-1 and J usage is TRBJ2-7; tentative D call: TRBD1 (6 bases). CDR1 and CDR2 (germline): SGHRS, YFSETQ. CDR3 length: 15 amino acids. The CDR3 sequence: CASSPLQGSSHEQYF. In DNA form, the CDR3 reads TGCGCCAGCAGCCCGCTACAGGGATCCTCCCACGAGCAGTACTTC.

The chain links TRBV6-5 to TRBJ2-6, with no clear D. This CDR3 spans 15 amino acids. CDR1 and CDR2 (germline): MNHEY, SVGAGI. V dropped 5 bases and J dropped 0 bases, with 8 bases sitting between them. The CDR3 coding sequence is TGTGCCAGCAGTCGACTGGGCTCTGGGGCCAACGTCCTGACTTTC. The encoded protein is CASSRLGSGANVLTF.

Remarks on this clone: This same CDR3 is encoded by further DNA sequences in the sample. J is TRBJ2-5 and V is TRBV7-2, with D unresolved. The CDR3 is 12 amino acids. V was shortened by 2 bases and J by 0 bases, with 1 base between the two germline ends. Germline V lookup: CDR1 SGHTA, CDR2 FQGNSA. The DNA for the CDR3 is TGTGCCAGCAGCTTATACCAAGAGACCCAGTACTTC. Translation: CASSLYQETQYF.

The chain uses TRBV6-5 and TRBJ2-1; TRBD1 agrees at 8 bases. Germline V gene data show CDR1 as MNHEY and CDR2 as SVGAGI. The ends lost 3 bases at V and 7 bases at J; junction bases unmatched: 8. The CDR3 totals 15 residues. The CDR3 loop is CASSYTADRANEQFF. Written as DNA, the CDR3 is TGTGCCAGCAGTTATACGGCGGACAGGGCGAATGAGCAGTTCTTC.

This clone appeared a single time. The chain employs TRBV28 and TRBJ2-7, with TRBD1 matching 7 bases. The CDR3 sequence is 14 residues long. The germline CDR1 and CDR2 sequences are MDHEN and SYDVKM. The V segment lost 7 bases and the J segment 2 bases; nucleotides outside the gene matches: 8. In nucleotides, the CDR3 is TGTGCCAGCACTCCGGGACAGAGAGCCTACGAGCAGTACTTC. Its translation is CASTPGQRAYEQYF.

This rearrangement joins TRBV7-8 to TRBJ1-1, with D tentatively TRBD1 (5 bases). The CDR3 is made up of 17 amino acids. Germline V gene sequence: CDR1 SGHVS, CDR2 FQNEAQ. V was cut by 5 bases and J by 1 base, with 20 bases left in between. CDR3 protein: CASSRKSNSQANTEAFF. The CDR3 bases are TGTGCCAGCAGCCGCAAGAGCAACTCACAGGCGAACACTGAAGCTTTCTTT.

On this clone itself: Other nucleotide sequences from this sample produce the same CDR3. The chain recombines TRBV5-1 with TRBJ2-7; either TRBD1 or TRBD2 may fit D (5 bases each). The CDR3 length is 15 residues. The V end was cut by 0 bases, the J end by 0 bases, with 10 bases between. CDR1 is SGHRS and CDR2 is YFSETQ in the germline V gene. CDR3 nucleotides: TGCGCCAGCAGCTTGGCAGGGACGGTCTCCTACGAGCAGTACTTC. Residues: CASSLAGTVSYEQYF.

The chain combines TRBV5-1 with TRBJ2-3; tentative D call: TRBD1 (6 bases). The length of the CDR3 is 15 residues. The V gene's germline CDR1 is SGHRS and CDR2 YFSETQ. V was pared by 7 bases and J by 2 bases, with 17 bases between. In DNA form, the CDR3 reads TGCGCCAGCCGGAGCATAGGACAGCTCACAGATACGCAGTATTTT. Residues: CASRSIGQLTDTQYF. The entire variable domain, with the rest obtained from reference TRBV5-1 and TRBJ2-3, is as follows: KAGVTQTPRYLIKTRGQQVTLSCSPISGHRSVSWYQQTPGQGLQFLFEYFSETQRNKGNFPGRFSGRQFSNSRSEMNVSTLELGDSALYLCASRSIGQLTDTQYFGPGTRLTVL.

This clone was counted once. This sequence joins TRBV11-2 and TRBJ2-7; D is unclear. Trimming removed 2 bases from V and 2 bases from J, with 10 bases in between. CDR3 length: 14 residues. CDR1 is SGHAT and CDR2 is FQNNGV in the germline V gene. The CDR3 DNA sequence: TGTGCCAGCAGCTTATCCCGTACCCCCTACGAGCAGTACTTC. It codes for CASSLSRTPYEQYF.

Note on this clone: Other DNA variants within this sample encode the same CDR3. The V gene is TRBV5-1, the J gene TRBJ2-7, with D possibly being TRBD1 (6 bases). Germline V gives CDR1 SGHRS, CDR2 YFSETQ. The CDR3 has 14 residues. Trimming cost V 0 bases and J 4 bases, with 11 bases left between them. CDR3 residues: CASSLGTVPYEQYF. CDR3 coding DNA: TGCGCCAGCAGCTTGGGGACAGTACCGTACGAGCAGTACTTC.

V is TRBV11-2 and J is TRBJ2-5; a weak D match, TRBD1 (6 bases). Germline lookup yields CDR1 SGHAT and CDR2 FQNNGV. CDR3 length: 14 residues. The V and J ends lost 5 bases and 2 bases respectively, with 12 bases between them. This CDR3 is CASSPRDIQETQYF. The CDR3 nucleotides read TGTGCCAGCAGCCCCCGGGACATACAAGAGACCCAGTACTTC.

This clone appeared a single time. In DNA, the CDR3 is TGTGCCACATCGGAGGGTTTAGACGAGCAGTACTTC. Its translation is CATSEGLDEQYF. The chain employs TRBV5-4 and TRBJ2-7; TRBD2 might be the D (6 bases). V was clipped by 9 bases and J by 5 bases, with 15 bases between them. This CDR3 contains 12 residues. Germline-derived CDR1 and CDR2 are SGHNT and YYREEE (reference sequence).

The rearrangement joins TRBV27 to TRBJ1-2; maybe TRBD1 (5 bases). Looked up from germline, CDR1 is MNHEY and CDR2 is SMNVEV (reference sequence). The CDR3 has 13 residues. Trimming cost V 3 bases and J 2 bases, with 7 bases left between them. This CDR3 is CASSFNRNYGYTF. CDR3 nucleotide sequence: TGTGCCAGCAGTTTTAACAGGAACTATGGCTACACCTTC.

The J gene is TRBJ2-6, the V gene TRBV2; a possible D gene is TRBD2 (5 bases). The germline gives CDR1 SNHLY, CDR2 FYNNEI. Trimming cost V 8 bases and J 0 bases, with 20 bases left between them. The CDR3 runs 18 residues. CDR3 sequence: CASAQRQRTLSGANVLTF. Written as DNA, the CDR3 is TGTGCCAGCGCCCAACGGCAGAGGACTCTCTCTGGGGCCAACGTCCTGACTTTC.

The V and J genes are TRBV9 and TRBJ2-1; D gene uncertain. The CDR3 is 16 residues long. Per the germline V gene, CDR1 is SGDLS and CDR2 is YYNGEE. V lost 6 bases and J lost 4, with 20 bases in between. The CDR3 sequence is CASTGNGRPQYNEQFF. In nucleotides, the CDR3 is TGTGCCAGCACCGGAAACGGACGACCGCAATACAATGAGCAGTTCTTC.